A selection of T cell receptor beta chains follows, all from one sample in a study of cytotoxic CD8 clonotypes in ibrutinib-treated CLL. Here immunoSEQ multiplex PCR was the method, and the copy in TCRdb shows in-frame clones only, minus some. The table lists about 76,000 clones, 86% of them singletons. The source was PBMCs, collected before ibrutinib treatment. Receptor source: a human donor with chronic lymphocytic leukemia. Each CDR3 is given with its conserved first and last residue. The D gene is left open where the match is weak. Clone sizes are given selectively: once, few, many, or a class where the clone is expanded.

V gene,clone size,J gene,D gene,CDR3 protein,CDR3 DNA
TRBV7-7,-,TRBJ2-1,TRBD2,CASSPSRGGEQFF,TGTGCCAGCAGCCCTTCGCGGGGAGGGGAGCAGTTCTTC
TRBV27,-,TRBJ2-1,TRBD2,CASSLGTSLPPTYNEQFF,TGTGCCAGCAGTTTAGGGACTAGTTTGCCTCCGACGTACAATGAGCAGTTCTTC
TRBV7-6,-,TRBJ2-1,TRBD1,CASSQPGQGAGDEQFF,TGTGCCAGCAGTCAGCCTGGACAGGGGGCGGGCGATGAGCAGTTCTTC
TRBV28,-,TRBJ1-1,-,CASSLPISTAHTEAFF,TGTGCCAGCAGTTTACCCATTTCGACAGCCCACACTGAAGCTTTCTTT
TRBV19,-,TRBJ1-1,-,CASSLGRVNTEAFF,TGTGCCAGTAGTCTCGGAAGGGTGAACACTGAAGCTTTCTTT
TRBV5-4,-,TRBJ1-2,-,CASRKDEGYGYTF,TGTGCCAGCAGGAAGGACGAGGGCTATGGCTACACCTTC
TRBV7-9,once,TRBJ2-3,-,CASSPRTGQVVVDTQYF,TGTGCCAGCAGCCCACGGACCGGACAAGTAGTGGTAGATACGCAGTATTTT
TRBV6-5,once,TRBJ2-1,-,CASTRPGYNEQFF,TGTGCCAGCACCCGCCCAGGCTACAATGAGCAGTTCTTC
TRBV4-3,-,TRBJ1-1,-,CASSQVWAVGAEAFF,TGCGCCAGCAGCCAAGTCTGGGCAGTTGGGGCTGAAGCTTTCTTT
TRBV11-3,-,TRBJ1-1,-,CASSSNTWGRAFF,TGTGCCAGCAGCTCGAATACTTGGGGTAGGGCTTTCTTT
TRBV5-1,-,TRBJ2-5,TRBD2,CASSPGTSGFLGETQYF,TGCGCCAGCAGCCCCGGGACTAGCGGGTTTCTAGGAGAGACCCAGTACTTC
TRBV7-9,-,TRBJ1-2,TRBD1,CASSHGTAYGYTF,TGTGCCAGCAGCCACGGGACAGCATATGGCTACACCTTC
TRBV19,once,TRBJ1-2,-,CASSMSAGYGYTF,TGTGCCAGTAGTATGTCAGCGGGCTATGGCTACACCTTC
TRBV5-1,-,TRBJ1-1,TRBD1,CASSTGRAGGPNTEAFF,TGCGCCAGCAGCACGGGACGGGCAGGGGGGCCGAACACTGAAGCTTTCTTT
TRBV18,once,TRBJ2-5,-,CASSQGPTRAQETQYF,TGTGCCAGCTCACAAGGACCGACGCGCGCACAAGAGACCCAGTACTTC